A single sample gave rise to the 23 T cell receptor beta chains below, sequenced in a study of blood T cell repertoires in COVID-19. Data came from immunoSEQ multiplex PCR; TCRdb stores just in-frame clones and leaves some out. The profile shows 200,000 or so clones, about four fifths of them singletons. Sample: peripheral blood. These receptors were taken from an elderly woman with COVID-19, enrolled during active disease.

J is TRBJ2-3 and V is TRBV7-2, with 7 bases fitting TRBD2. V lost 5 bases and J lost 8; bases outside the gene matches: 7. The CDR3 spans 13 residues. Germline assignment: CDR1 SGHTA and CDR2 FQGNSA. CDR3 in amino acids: CASSGTIPGTQYF. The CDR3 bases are TGTGCCAGCAGCGGGACTATACCTGGTACGCAGTATTTT.

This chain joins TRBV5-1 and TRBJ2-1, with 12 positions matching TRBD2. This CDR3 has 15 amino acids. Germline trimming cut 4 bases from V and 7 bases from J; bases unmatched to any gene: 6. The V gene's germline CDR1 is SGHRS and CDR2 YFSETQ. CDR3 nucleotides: TGCGCCAGCAGCGACGGACTAGCGGGATGGAATGAGCAGTTCTTC. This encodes CASSDGLAGWNEQFF.

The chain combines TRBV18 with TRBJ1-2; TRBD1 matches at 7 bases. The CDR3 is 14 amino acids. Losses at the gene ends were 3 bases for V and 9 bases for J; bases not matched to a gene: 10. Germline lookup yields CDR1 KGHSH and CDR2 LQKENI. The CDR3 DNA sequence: TGTGCCAGCTCACCGAACAGGGGCCCCCGAAGCTACACCTTC. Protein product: CASSPNRGPRSYTF.

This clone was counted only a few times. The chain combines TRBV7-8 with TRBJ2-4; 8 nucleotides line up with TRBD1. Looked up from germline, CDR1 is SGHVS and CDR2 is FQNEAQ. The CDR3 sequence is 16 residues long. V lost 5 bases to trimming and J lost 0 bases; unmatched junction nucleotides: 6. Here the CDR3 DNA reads TGTGCCAGCAGCCCCGGGACAGGAGGAGCCAAAAACATTCAGTACTTC. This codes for CASSPGTGGAKNIQYF. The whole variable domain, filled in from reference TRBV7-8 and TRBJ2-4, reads GAGVSQSPRYKVAKRGQDVALRCDPISGHVSLFWYQQALGQGPEFLTYFQNEAQLDKSGLPSDRFFAERPEGSVSTLKIQRTQQEDSAVYLCASSPGTGGAKNIQYFGAGTRLSVL.

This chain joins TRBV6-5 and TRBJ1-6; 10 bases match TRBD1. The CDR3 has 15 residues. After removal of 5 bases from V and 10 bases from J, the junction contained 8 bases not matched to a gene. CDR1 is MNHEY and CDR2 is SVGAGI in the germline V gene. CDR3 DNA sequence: TGTGCCAGCAGTAACCGGGACAGGGGTGAATCACCCCTCCACTTT. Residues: CASSNRDRGESPLHF.

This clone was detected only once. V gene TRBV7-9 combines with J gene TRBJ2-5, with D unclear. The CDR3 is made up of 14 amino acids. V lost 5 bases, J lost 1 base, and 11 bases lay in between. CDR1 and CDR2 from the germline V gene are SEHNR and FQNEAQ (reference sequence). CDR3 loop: CASSPRTGQETQYF. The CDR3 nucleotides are TGTGCCAGCAGCCCCCGAACGGGCCAAGAGACCCAGTACTTC.

The CDR3 sequence: CASSRRGWEKLFF. The CDR3 coding sequence is TGTGCCAGTTCCCGGAGGGGTTGGGAAAAACTGTTTTTT. This chain links TRBV19 with TRBJ1-4, with D perhaps matching TRBD1 (5 bases). The germline V and J ends were trimmed by 8 bases and 8 bases, with 15 bases remaining between them. The V gene's germline CDR1 is LNHDA and CDR2 SQIVND (reference sequence). CDR3 size: 13 residues.

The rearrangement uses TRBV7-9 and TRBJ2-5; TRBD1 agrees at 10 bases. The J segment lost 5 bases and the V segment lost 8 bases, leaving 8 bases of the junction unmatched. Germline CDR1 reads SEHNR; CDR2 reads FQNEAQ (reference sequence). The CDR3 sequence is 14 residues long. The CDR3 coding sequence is TGTGCCAGCCAAGAGACAGGGGGCAGGGAGACCCAGTACTTC. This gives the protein CASQETGGRETQYF.

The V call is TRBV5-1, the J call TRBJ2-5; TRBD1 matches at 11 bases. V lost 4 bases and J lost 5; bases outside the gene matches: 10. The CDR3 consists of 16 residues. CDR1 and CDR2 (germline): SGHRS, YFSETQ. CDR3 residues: CASSPRTGGAYETQYF. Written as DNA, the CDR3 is TGCGCCAGCAGCCCCCGGACAGGGGGCGCGTATGAGACCCAGTACTTC.

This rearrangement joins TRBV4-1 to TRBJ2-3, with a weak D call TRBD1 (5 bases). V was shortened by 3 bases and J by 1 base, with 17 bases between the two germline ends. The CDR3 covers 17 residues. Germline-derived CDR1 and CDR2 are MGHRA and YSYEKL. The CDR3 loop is CASSQSLGSRGTDTQYF. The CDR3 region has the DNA TGCGCCAGCAGCCAGTCATTGGGCTCCAGGGGCACAGATACGCAGTATTTT.

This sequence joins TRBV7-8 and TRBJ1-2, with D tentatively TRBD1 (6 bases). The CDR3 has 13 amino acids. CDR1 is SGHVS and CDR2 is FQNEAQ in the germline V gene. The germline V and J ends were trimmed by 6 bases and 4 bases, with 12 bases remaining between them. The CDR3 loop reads CASRQQGPYGYTF. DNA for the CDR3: TGTGCCAGCAGACAACAGGGCCCCTATGGCTACACCTTC.

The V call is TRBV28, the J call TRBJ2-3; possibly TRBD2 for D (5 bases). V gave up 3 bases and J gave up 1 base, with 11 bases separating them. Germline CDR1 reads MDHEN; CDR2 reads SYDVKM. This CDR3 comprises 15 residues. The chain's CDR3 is CASSFPGMGTDTQYF. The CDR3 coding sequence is TGTGCCAGCAGTTTTCCGGGGATGGGCACAGATACGCAGTATTTT.

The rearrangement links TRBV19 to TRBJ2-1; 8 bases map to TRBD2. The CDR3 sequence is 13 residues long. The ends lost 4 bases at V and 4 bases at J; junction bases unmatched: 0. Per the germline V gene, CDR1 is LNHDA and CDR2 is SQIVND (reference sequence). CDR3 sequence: CASSTGGYNEQFF. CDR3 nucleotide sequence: TGTGCCAGTAGTACGGGAGGGTACAATGAGCAGTTCTTC.

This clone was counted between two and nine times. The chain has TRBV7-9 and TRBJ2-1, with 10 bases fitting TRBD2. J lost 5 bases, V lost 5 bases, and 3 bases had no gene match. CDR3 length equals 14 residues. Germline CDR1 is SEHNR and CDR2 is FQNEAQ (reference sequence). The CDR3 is CASSPGLAHNEQFF. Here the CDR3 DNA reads TGTGCCAGCAGCCCGGGACTAGCGCACAATGAGCAGTTCTTC.

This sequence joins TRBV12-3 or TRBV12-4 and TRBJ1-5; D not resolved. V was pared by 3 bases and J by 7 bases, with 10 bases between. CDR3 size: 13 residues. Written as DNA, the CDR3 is TGTGCCAGCAGTTTGACACCGGAACAGCCCCAGCATTTT. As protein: CASSLTPEQPQHF.

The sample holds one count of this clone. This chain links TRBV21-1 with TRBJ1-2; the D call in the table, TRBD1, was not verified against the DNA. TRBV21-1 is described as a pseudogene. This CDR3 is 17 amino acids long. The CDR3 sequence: CASSKDRGRLAFYGYTF. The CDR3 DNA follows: TGTGCCAGCAGCAAAGATAGGGGGCGGCTTGCCTTCTATGGCTACACCTTC.

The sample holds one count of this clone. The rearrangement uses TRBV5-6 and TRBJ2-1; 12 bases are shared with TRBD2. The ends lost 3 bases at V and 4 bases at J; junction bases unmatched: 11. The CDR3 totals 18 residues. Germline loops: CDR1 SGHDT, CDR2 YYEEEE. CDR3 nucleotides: TGTGCCAGCAGCTCACCAGGGACTAGCGGGTTGGTTTACAATGAGCAGTTCTTC. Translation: CASSSPGTSGLVYNEQFF.

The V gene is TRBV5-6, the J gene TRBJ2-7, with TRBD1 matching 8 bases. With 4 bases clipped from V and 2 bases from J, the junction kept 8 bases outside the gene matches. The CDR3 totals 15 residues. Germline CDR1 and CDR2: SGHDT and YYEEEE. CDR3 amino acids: CASSLTGGNPYEQYF. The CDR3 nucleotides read TGTGCCAGCAGCCTAACAGGGGGAAATCCCTACGAGCAGTACTTC.

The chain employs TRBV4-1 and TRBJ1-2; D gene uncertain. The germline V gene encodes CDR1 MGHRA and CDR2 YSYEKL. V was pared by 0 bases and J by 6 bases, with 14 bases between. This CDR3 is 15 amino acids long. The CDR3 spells CASSQDWQPRNGYTF. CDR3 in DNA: TGCGCCAGCAGCCAAGATTGGCAGCCGCGGAATGGCTACACCTTC.

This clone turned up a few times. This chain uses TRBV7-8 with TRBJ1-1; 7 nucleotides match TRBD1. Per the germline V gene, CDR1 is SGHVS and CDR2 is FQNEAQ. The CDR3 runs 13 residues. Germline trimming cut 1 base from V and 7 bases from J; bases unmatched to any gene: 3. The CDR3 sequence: CASSLGQGFEAFF. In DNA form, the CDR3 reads TGTGCCAGCAGCTTAGGACAGGGCTTTGAAGCTTTCTTT.

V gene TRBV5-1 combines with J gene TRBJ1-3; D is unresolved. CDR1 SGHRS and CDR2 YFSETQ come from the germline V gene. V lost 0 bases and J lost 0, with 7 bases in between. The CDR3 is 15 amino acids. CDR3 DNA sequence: TGCGCCAGCAGCTTGGTCCCTGTCTCTGGAAACACCATATATTTT. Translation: CASSLVPVSGNTIYF.

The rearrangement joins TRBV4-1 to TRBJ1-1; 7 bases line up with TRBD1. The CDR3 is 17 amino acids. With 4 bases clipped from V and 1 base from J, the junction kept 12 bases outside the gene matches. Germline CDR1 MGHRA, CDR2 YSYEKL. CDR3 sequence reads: CASSPRDRVSTNTEAFF. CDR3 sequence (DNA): TGCGCCAGCAGCCCCCGAGACAGGGTCAGTACGAACACTGAAGCTTTCTTT.

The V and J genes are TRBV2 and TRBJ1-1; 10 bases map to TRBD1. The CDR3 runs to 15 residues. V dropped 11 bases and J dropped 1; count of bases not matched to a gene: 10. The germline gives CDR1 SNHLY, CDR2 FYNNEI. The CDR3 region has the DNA TGTGCCGTCCTACTTAGGACAGGGGGGAACACTGAAGCTTTCTTT. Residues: CAVLLRTGGNTEAFF. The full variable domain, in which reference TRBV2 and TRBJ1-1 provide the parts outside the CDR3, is EPEVTQTPSHQVTQMGQEVILRCVPISNHLYFYWYRQILGQKVEFLVSFYNNEISEKSEIFDDQFSVERPDGSNFTLKIRSTKLEDSAMYFCAVLLRTGGNTEAFFGQGTRLTVV.